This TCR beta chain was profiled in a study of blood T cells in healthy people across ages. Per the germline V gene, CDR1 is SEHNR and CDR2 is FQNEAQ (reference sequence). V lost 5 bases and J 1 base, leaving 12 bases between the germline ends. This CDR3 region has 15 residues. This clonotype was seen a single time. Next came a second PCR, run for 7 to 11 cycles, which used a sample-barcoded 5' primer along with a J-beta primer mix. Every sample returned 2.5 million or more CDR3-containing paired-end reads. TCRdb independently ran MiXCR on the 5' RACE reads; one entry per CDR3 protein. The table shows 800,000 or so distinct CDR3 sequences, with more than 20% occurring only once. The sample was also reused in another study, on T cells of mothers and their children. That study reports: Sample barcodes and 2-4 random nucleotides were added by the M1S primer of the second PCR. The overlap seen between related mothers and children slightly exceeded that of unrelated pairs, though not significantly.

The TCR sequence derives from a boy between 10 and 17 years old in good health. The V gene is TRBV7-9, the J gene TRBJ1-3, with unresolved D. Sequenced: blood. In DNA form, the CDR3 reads TGTGCCAGCAGCCTCCAGACGGAATCTGGAAACACCATATATTTT. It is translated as CASSLQTESGNTIYF.